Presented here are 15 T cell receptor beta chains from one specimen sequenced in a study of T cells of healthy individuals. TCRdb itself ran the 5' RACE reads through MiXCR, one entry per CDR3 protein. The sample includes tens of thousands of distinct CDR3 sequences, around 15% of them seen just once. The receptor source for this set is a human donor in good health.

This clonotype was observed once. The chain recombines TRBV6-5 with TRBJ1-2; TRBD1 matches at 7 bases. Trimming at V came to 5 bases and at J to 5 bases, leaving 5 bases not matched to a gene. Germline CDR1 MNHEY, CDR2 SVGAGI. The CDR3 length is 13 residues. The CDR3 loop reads CASSTHRGYGYTF. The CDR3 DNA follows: TGTGCCAGCAGTACCCACAGGGGTTATGGCTACACCTTC.

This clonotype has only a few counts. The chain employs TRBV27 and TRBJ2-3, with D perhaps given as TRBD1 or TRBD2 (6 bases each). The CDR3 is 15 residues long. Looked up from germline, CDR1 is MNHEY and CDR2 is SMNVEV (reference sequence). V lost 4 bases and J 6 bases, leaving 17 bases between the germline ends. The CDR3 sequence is CASSSATRGADTQYF. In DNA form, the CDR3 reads TGTGCCAGCAGTTCCGCTACTAGGGGGGCGGATACGCAGTATTTT.

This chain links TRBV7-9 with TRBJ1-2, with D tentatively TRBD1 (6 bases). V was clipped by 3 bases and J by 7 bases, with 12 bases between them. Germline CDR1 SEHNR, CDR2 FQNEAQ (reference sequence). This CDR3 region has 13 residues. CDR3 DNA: TGTGCCAGCAGCTTTACAGGGATTCCTGGCTACACCTTC. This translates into CASSFTGIPGYTF.

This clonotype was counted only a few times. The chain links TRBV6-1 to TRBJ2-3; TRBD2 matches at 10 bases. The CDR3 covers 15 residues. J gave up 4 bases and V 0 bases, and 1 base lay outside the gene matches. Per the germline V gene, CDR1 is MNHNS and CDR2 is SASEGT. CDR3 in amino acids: CASSEAAGGPDTQYF. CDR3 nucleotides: TGTGCCAGCAGTGAAGCAGCGGGGGGGCCAGATACGCAGTATTTT.

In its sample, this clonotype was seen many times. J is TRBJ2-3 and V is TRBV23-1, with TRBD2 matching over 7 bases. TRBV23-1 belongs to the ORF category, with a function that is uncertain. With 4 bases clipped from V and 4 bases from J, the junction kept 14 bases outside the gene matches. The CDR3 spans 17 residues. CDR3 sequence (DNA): TGCGCCAGCAGTCCCCACGTCGGGGGGAGAGGGGCAGATACGCAGTATTTT. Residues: CASSPHVGGRGADTQYF.

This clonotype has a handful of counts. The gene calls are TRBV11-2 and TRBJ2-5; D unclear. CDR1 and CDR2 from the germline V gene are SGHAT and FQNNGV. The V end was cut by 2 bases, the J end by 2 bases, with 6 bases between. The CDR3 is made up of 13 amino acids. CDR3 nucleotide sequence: TGTGCCAGCAGCTTATTAGGACAAGAGACCCAGTACTTC. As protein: CASSLLGQETQYF.

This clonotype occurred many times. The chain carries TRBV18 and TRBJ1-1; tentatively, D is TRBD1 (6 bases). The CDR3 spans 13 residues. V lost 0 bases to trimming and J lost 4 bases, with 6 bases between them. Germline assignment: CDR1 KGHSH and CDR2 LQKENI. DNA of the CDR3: TGTGCCAGCTCACCACCGGGGGCCACTGAAGCTTTCTTT. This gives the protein CASSPPGATEAFF. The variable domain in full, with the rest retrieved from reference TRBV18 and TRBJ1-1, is NAGVMQNPRHLVRRRGQEARLRCSPMKGHSHVYWYRQLPEEGLKFMVYLQKENIIDESGMPKERFSAEFPKEGPSILRIQQVVRGDSAAYFCASSPPGATEAFFGQGTRLTVV.

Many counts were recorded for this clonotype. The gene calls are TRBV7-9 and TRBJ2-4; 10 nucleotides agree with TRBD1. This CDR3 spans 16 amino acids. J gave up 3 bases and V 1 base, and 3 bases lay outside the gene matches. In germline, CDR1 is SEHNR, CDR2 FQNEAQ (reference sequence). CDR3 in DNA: TGTGCCAGCAGCTTAGGACAGGGGGCGGACAAAAACATTCAGTACTTC. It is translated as CASSLGQGADKNIQYF.

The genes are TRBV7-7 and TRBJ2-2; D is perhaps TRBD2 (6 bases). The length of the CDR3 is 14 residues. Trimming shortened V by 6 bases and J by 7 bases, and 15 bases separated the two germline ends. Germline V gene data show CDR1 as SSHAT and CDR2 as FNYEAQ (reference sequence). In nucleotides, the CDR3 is TGTGCCAGCAGTCGTGAGGGGAGGCTCGGGGAGCTGTTTTTT. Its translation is CASSREGRLGELFF. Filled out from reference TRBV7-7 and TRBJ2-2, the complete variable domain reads GAGVSQSPRYKVTKRGQDVTLRCDPISSHATLYWYQQALGQGPEFLTYFNYEAQPDKSGLPSDRFSAERPEGSISTLTIQRTEQRDSAMYRCASSREGRLGELFFGEGSRLTVL.

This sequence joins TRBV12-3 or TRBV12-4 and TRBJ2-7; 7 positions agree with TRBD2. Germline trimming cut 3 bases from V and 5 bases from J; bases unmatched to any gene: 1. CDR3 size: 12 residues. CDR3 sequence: CASSFRGDEQYF. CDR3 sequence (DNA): TGTGCCAGCAGTTTTCGGGGGGACGAGCAGTACTTC.

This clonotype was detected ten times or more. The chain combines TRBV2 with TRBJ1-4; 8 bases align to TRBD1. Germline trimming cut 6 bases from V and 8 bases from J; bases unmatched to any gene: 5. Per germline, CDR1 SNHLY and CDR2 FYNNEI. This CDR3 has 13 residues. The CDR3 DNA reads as TGTGCCAGCAGCGGACAGGGTGACGAAAAACTGTTTTTT. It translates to CASSGQGDEKLFF.

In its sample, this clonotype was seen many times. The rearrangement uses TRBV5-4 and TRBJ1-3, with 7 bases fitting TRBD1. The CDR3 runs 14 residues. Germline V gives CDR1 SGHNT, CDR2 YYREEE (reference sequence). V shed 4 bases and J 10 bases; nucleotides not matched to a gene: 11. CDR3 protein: CASSRREADRTIYF. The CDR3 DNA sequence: TGTGCCAGCAGCCGACGGGAGGCGGACAGGACCATATATTTT.

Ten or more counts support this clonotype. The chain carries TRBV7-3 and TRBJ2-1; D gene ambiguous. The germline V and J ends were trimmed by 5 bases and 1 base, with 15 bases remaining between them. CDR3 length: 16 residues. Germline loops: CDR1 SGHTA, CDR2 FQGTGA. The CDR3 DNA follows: TGTGCCAGCAGCGATACAAGGAGAGGTTCCTACAATGAGCAGTTCTTC. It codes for CASSDTRRGSYNEQFF.

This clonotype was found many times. For the CDR3, the DNA is TGTGCCAGTAGATACACTAGCGACCACCGGAACACCGGGGAGCTGTTTTTT. Protein product: CASRYTSDHRNTGELFF. The V and J genes are TRBV19 and TRBJ2-2; 7 bases are a match to TRBD2. The germline CDR1 and CDR2 sequences are LNHDA and SQIVND (reference sequence). Unmatched junction bases numbered 11, after V lost 6 bases and J lost 1 base. The CDR3 length is 17 residues.

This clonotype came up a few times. This CDR3 is CASSQRELGAKNIQYF. CDR3 DNA sequence: TGCGCCAGCAGCCAAAGGGAATTGGGAGCCAAAAACATTCAGTACTTC. This chain connects TRBV4-1 to TRBJ2-4; D remains unclear. With 2 bases removed from V and 0 bases from J, the gap between germline ends came to 11 bases. There are 16 residues in the CDR3. Germline CDR1 MGHRA, CDR2 YSYEKL.